These 13 T cell receptor beta chains came from one sample sequenced in a study of neurological immune-mediated disorders. TCRdb called the 5' RACE reads again in MiXCR, with one record for every CDR3 protein. The data hold more than 45,000 distinct CDR3 sequences, with roughly 2.5% observed a single time. The sample taken for sequencing was PBMCs. Every receptor here comes from a man aged 50 or older with multiple sclerosis.

At least ten counts were recorded for this clonotype. The chain is built from TRBV3-1 and TRBJ1-1; TRBD1 matches at 9 bases. V was pared by 3 bases and J by 1 base, with 0 bases of the junction left unmatched. CDR1 and CDR2 from the germline V gene are LGHDT and YNNKEL (reference sequence). This CDR3 has 14 amino acids. CDR3 residues: CASSQTGGNTEAFF. CDR3 DNA sequence: TGTGCCAGCAGCCAGACAGGGGGGAACACTGAAGCTTTCTTT.

This clonotype was detected many times. The CDR3 coding sequence is TGTGCCAGCAGTGATGGAGGCCTCTACAATGAGCAGTTCTTC. This encodes CASSDGGLYNEQFF. This chain uses TRBV2 with TRBJ2-1; D is possibly TRBD2 (5 bases). Germline V lookup: CDR1 SNHLY, CDR2 FYNNEI. The CDR3 is made up of 14 amino acids. V lost 3 bases and J 3 bases, leaving 9 bases between the germline ends.

This clonotype was seen at least ten times. The rearrangement uses TRBV7-2 and TRBJ1-2; D is unclear. V was pared by 5 bases and J by 8 bases, with 15 bases between. CDR1 SGHTA and CDR2 FQGNSA come from the germline V gene. The CDR3 totals 13 residues. The CDR3 region has the DNA TGTGCCAGCAGCACCACGGGGAACTTGGGCTACACCTTC. The encoded protein is CASSTTGNLGYTF. Combining the CDR3 with reference TRBV7-2 and TRBJ1-2 gives the whole variable domain GAGVSQSPSNKVTEKGKDVELRCDPISGHTALYWYRQSLGQGLEFLIYFQGNSAPDKSGLPSDRFSAERTGGSVSTLTIQRTQQEDSAVYLCASSTTGNLGYTFGSGTRLTVV.

This clonotype was detected only a few times. J is TRBJ2-5 and V is TRBV20-1, with 11 nucleotides matching TRBD1. This CDR3 comprises 15 residues. Germline V gene data show CDR1 as DFQATT and CDR2 as SNEGSKA (reference sequence). J was trimmed by 5 bases and V by 0 bases; bases with no gene match: 5. As DNA, the CDR3 is TGCAGTGCTAGAGATGGACAGGGGGCATGGGAGACCCAGTACTTC. This gives the protein CSARDGQGAWETQYF.

This clonotype appeared many times. The chain recombines TRBV21-1 with TRBJ2-1; no DNA check was done on the table's D call, TRBD1. TRBV21-1 is noted as a pseudogene. This CDR3 has 12 amino acids. The CDR3 loop reads CASPRGYNEQFF. The CDR3 coding sequence is TGTGCCAGCCCCAGGGGATACAATGAGCAGTTCTTC.

The chain has TRBV4-3 and TRBJ1-2; 7 bases align to TRBD1. The ends lost 0 bases at V and 8 bases at J; junction bases unmatched: 3. CDR1 and CDR2 from the germline V gene are LGHNA and YSLEER. The CDR3 is made up of 13 amino acids. The CDR3 region is CASSQEGGGGYTF. The CDR3 region has the DNA TGCGCCAGCAGCCAAGAGGGAGGGGGCGGCTACACCTTC.

This clonotype showed up many times. The chain uses TRBV20-1 and TRBJ1-4; no clear D. The V end was cut by 6 bases, the J end by 3 bases, with 11 bases between. This CDR3 has 13 amino acids. CDR1 is DFQATT, CDR2 SNEGSKA, per germline (reference sequence). CDR3 in DNA: TGCAGTGCGGTGGATCTGGCTAATGAAAAACTGTTTTTT. This gives the protein CSAVDLANEKLFF.

Many counts were recorded for this clonotype. The V call is TRBV24-1, the J call TRBJ2-3; D is possibly TRBD2 (6 bases). CDR1 and CDR2 (germline): KGHDR, SFDVKD. The CDR3 loop spans 17 amino acids. V was cut by 5 bases and J by 1 base, with 18 bases left in between. CDR3 protein: CATSVAGGSGRTDTQYF. The CDR3 DNA reads TGTGCCACCAGTGTAGCCGGGGGTAGCGGACGCACAGATACGCAGTATTTT.

This clonotype was observed many times. This chain uses TRBV7-8 with TRBJ1-1; TRBD1 matches 7 bases. Germline loops: CDR1 SGHVS, CDR2 FQNEAQ. The CDR3 loop spans 15 amino acids. The junction had 8 bases not matched to a gene; V was cut back by 5 bases and J by 2 bases. CDR3 coding DNA: TGTGCCAGCAGCCTACAGGGGCCTGCAAACACTGAAGCTTTCTTT. It encodes CASSLQGPANTEAFF. The full variable domain, its missing parts supplied by reference TRBV7-8 and TRBJ1-1, is GAGVSQSPRYKVAKRGQDVALRCDPISGHVSLFWYQQALGQGPEFLTYFQNEAQLDKSGLPSDRFFAERPEGSVSTLKIQRTQQEDSAVYLCASSLQGPANTEAFFGQGTRLTVV.

The table lists this clonotype with many counts. The J gene is TRBJ1-2, the V gene TRBV21-1; the D call of TRBD1 is as the table states it, not checked on the DNA. TRBV21-1 is a pseudogene. The CDR3 has 15 residues. The CDR3 bases are TGTGCCAGCAGCAAAACGCGGGGACAGGGTGAAGGCTACACCTTC. This translates into CASSKTRGQGEGYTF.

This clonotype has at least ten counts. The CDR3 DNA sequence: TGTGCCAGCAATAGCGGGGGAGCCGGGGATACGCAGTATTTT. It yields the protein CASNSGGAGDTQYF. V and J are TRBV2 and TRBJ2-3, with 9 bases identical to TRBD2. CDR3 length equals 14 residues. With 7 bases clipped from V and 6 bases from J, the junction kept 8 bases outside the gene matches. Germline loops: CDR1 SNHLY, CDR2 FYNNEI.

This clonotype was counted ten times or more. The rearrangement links TRBV7-8 to TRBJ2-3; 7 nucleotides agree with TRBD1. The V gene end was trimmed by 7 bases and the J gene end by 2 bases; junction bases not matched to a gene: 6. Germline CDR1 and CDR2: SGHVS and FQNEAQ. The CDR3 has 14 residues. The DNA of the CDR3 is TGTGCCAGCATCCGGGACAGCAACACAGATACGCAGTATTTT. It encodes CASIRDSNTDTQYF. Variable domain in full (rest from reference TRBV7-8 and TRBJ2-3): GAGVSQSPRYKVAKRGQDVALRCDPISGHVSLFWYQQALGQGPEFLTYFQNEAQLDKSGLPSDRFFAERPEGSVSTLKIQRTQQEDSAVYLCASIRDSNTDTQYFGPGTRLTVL.

This clonotype was found many times. The chain carries TRBV7-2 and TRBJ2-7; D might be TRBD1 or TRBD2, each matching 5 bases. This CDR3 has 15 amino acids. The germline gives CDR1 SGHTA, CDR2 FQGNSA. The V gene lost 1 base and the J gene lost 0 bases, with 10 bases spanning the gap. The chain's CDR3 is CASSLEWGSSYEQYF. DNA for the CDR3: TGTGCCAGCAGCTTAGAATGGGGGAGCTCCTACGAGCAGTACTTC.